Below, one T cell receptor (beta chain) is given with its context. Its antigen is not known. This specimen belongs to a study of T cell repertoires in cytomegalovirus infection. Study information: Both recently identified HLA-C-restricted and well-studied HLA-B-restricted CMV epitopes were used in the study. Based on public TCR beta signatures, there were indications of CMV infection and of a matching HLA type. Points from the study as a whole: In two of eight donors, the top clonotype was HLA-C-restricted CMV-specific. Identification of carriers of CMV plus the relevant HLA was performed using cumulative public TCR beta family frequency.

Trimming removed 8 bases from V and 6 bases from J, with 16 bases in between. This CDR3 contains 14 residues. One entry per CDR3 protein results from TCRdb running MiXCR on the reads. This sample yields a few hundred thousand distinct CDR3 sequences, of which approximately 40% are seen a single time; 48% belongs to the top ten. Sequences were derived from cultured PBMCs, sampled from culture after CMV antigen stimulation. This chain links TRBV12-3 or TRBV12-4 with TRBJ1-4, with unresolved D. The receptor was isolated from a human donor in good health (CMV status not recorded). Some clones in this sample may be carry-over from other donors' samples. The CDR3 DNA reads as TGTGCCAGCGCCACGATCAGGCGTTATGAAAAACTGTTTTTT. It translates to CASATIRRYEKLFF.